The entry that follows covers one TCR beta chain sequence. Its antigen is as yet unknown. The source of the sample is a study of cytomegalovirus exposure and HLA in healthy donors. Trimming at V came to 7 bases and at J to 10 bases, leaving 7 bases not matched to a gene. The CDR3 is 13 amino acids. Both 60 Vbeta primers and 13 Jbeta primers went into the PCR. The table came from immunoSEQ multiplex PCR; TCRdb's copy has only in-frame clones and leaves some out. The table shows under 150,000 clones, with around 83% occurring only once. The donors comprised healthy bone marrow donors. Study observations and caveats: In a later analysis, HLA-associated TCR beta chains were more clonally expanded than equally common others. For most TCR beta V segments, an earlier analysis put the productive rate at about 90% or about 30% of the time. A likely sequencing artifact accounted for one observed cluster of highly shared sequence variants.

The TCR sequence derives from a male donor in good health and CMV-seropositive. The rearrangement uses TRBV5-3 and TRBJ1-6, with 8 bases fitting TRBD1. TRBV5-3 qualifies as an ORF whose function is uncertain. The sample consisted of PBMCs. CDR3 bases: TGTGCCAGATCTGGACAGGGAAAGTCACCCCTCCACTTT. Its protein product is CARSGQGKSPLHF.